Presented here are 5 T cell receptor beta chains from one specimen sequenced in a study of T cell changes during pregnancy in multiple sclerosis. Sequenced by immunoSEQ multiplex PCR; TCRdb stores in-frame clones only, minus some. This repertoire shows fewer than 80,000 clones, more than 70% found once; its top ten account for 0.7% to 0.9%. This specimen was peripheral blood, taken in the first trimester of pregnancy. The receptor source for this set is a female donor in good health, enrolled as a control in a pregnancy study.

CDR3 DNA: TGTGCCAGCAGTGATCCTAGCGCGGCCAAAAACATTCAGTACTTC. Its protein is CASSDPSAAKNIQYF. This rearrangement joins TRBV6-1 to TRBJ2-4, with D perhaps TRBD2 (6 bases). The CDR3 runs to 15 residues. The V gene's germline CDR1 is MNHNS and CDR2 SASEGT. The ends were cut back, 3 bases at V and 1 base at J, with 10 bases in the middle.

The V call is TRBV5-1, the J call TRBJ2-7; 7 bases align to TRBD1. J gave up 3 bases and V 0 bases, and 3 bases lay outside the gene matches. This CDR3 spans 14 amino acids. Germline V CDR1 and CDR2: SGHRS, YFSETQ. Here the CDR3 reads CASSLGTGFYEQYF. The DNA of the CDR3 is TGCGCCAGCAGCTTGGGGACAGGTTTCTACGAGCAGTACTTC.

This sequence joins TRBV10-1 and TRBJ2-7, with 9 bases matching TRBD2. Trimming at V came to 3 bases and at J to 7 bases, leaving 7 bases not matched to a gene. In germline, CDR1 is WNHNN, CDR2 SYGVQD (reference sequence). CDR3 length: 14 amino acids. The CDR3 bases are TGCGCCAGCAGTGAAGGCGGGAGGGCCTTAGAGCAGTACTTC. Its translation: CASSEGGRALEQYF.

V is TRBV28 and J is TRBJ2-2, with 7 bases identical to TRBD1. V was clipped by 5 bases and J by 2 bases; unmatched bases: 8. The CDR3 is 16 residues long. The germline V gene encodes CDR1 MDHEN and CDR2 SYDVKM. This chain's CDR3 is CASSDGTALNTGELFF. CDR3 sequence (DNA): TGTGCCAGCAGTGACGGGACAGCCCTAAACACCGGGGAGCTGTTTTTT.

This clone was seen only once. As DNA, the CDR3 is TGCGCCAGCAGCTTCGCGGCCGAGGGAGATACGCAGTATTTT. Its translation: CASSFAAEGDTQYF. This chain connects TRBV5-1 to TRBJ2-3; TRBD2 is a possible D gene (5 bases). Germline V gene data show CDR1 as SGHRS and CDR2 as YFSETQ. The CDR3 has 14 residues. V shed 2 bases and J shed 5 bases, with 12 bases lying between them. The entire variable domain, with the rest obtained from reference TRBV5-1 and TRBJ2-3, is as follows: KAGVTQTPRYLIKTRGQQVTLSCSPISGHRSVSWYQQTPGQGLQFLFEYFSETQRNKGNFPGRFSGRQFSNSRSEMNVSTLELGDSALYLCASSFAAEGDTQYFGPGTRLTVL.